Listed below are T cell receptor beta chains from one sample, sequenced in a study of tumor-infiltrating lymphocytes in primary liver carcinoma. TCRdb re-called the multiplex PCR reads through MiXCR, storing one row per CDR3 protein. The sample consists of just over 300,000 distinct CDR3 sequences, approximately 58% of them appearing once. Material: peripheral blood. These receptors all stem from a woman aged 30 to 39 with primary liver carcinoma and hepatitis B virus infection. Each CDR3 is given with its conserved first and last residue. A D gene is named only where the DNA matches it firmly. Clone sizes are given selectively: once, few, many, or a class where the clone is expanded.

TRBJ2-2 16 NA few TRBV5-1 TGCGCCAGCAGCTTGGTTGGCGGAAGAAACACCGGGGAGCTGTTTTTT CASSLVGGRNTGELFF
TRBJ2-1 17 NA NA TRBV4-2 TGTGCCAGCAACCAAGTAGTGGAGCCCCCATCCGAGAGAAAGCAGTTCTTC CASNQVVEPPSERKQFF
TRBJ1-2 13 NA NA TRBV11-3 TGTGCCAGCGGCAAGGGGAGTAACTATGGCCACACCTTC CASGKGSNYGHTF
TRBJ2-6 17 NA NA TRBV4-2 TGTGCCAGCAGCAAACGGGACGGGCCCTCTGGGGCCAACGTCCTGACTTTC CASSKRDGPSGANVLTF
TRBJ1-1 15 TRBD1 NA TRBV11-3 TGTGCCAGCAGGCGACAGGGCACATTGAAGACTGAAGCTTTCTTT CASRRQGTLKTEAFF
TRBJ1-5 16 NA many TRBV6-1 TGTGCCAGCAGTGAAGAAAAGCCGAGTGGCAATCAGCCCCAGCATTTT CASSEEKPSGNQPQHF
TRBJ2-7 13 TRBD1 few TRBV7-9 TGTGCCAGCAGCTGGGGACAGACCTACGAGCAGTACTTC CASSWGQTYEQYF
TRBJ2-2 15 NA NA TRBV11-3 TGTGCCAGTGGCTTAGAGGGGACGGACCTCGGGGAGCTGTTTTTT CASGLEGTDLGELFF
TRBJ1-5 16 TRBD1 NA TRBV11-1 TGTGCCAGCAGATTAGAATACGACAGGGCTAATCAGCCCCAGCATTTT CASRLEYDRANQPQHF
TRBJ2-6 17 TRBD1 NA TRBV7-9 TGTGCTAGCAGACGATCACTCAGGGGGACTGGGGCCAACGTCCTGACTTTC CASRRSLRGTGANVLTF
TRBJ1-5 17 NA NA TRBV6-5 TGTGCCAGCAGTTCCCACGGGGAATTGGTGGGAGATCAGCCCCAGCATTTT CASSSHGELVGDQPQHF
TRBJ1-2 15 TRBD1 NA TRBV5-6 TGTGCCAGCAGCCAGTATAAGACAGGGAACTATGGCTACACCTTC CASSQYKTGNYGYTF
TRBJ2-7 14 NA NA TRBV14 TGTGCCAGCAGCCAAGAAGTTTTCGGCAGCGACCAGTACTTC CASSQEVFGSDQYF
TRBJ2-3 15 TRBD2 NA TRBV11-2 TGTGTCAGTAGCCAACTAGCGGGAGTTGTAGATACGCAGTATTTT CVSSQLAGVVDTQYF
TRBJ2-1 13 NA NA TRBV9 TGTGCCAGCAGCGTAATCGGGGCCAATGAGCAGTTCTTC CASSVIGANEQFF
TRBJ2-3 14 TRBD1 few TRBV5-5 TGTGCCAGCAGCACGGGACAGTTCACAGATACGCAGTATTTT CASSTGQFTDTQYF
TRBJ2-1 15 TRBD2 NA TRBV14 TGTGCCAGCACCTCAAGGACGGGAGGGCCGAATGAGCAGTTCTTC CASTSRTGGPNEQFF
TRBJ2-7 15 NA NA TRBV11-1 TGTGCCGGCAGCCCCCGGCAGTGGGAGGCATACGAGCAGTACTTC CAGSPRQWEAYEQYF
TRBJ2-1 20 TRBD2 once TRBV13 TGTGCCAGCAGCGCACTAGCGGGAGGGCCCGTCCAAGAGACCTACAATGAGCAGTTCTTC CASSALAGGPVQETYNEQFF
TRBJ1-5 13 NA NA TRBV11-3 TGTGACAGCAGTTCCAGCCAGTATCAGCCTCAGCATTTT CDSSSSQYQPQHF
TRBJ2-5 12 TRBD1 NA TRBV29-1 TGCAGCATTGAGGGGGCCGGGGAGACTCAGTACTTC CSIEGAGETQYF
TRBJ1-5 13 NA NA TRBV5-6 TGTGCCAGCAGCTTGAAGCGGGGGGGTACGCAGCATTTT CASSLKRGGTQHF
TRBJ2-3 15 TRBD2 NA TRBV29-1 TGCAGCGTTGCAATGGGACTAGCGGACACAGGTACGCAGTATTTT CSVAMGLADTGTQYF
TRBJ2-7 14 NA NA TRBV4-2 TGTGCCAGCAGCCCAATGGACGGCTCCTACGAGCAGTACTTC CASSPMDGSYEQYF
TRBJ2-1 13 TRBD1 once TRBV4-1 TGCGCCTGCAGCCAAGTGACAGGGAATGAGCAGTTCTTC CACSQVTGNEQFF
TRBJ2-1 13 NA NA TRBV4-1 TGCGCCAGCAGTACCCCCGCGGCCGATGAGCAGTTCTTC CASSTPAADEQFF